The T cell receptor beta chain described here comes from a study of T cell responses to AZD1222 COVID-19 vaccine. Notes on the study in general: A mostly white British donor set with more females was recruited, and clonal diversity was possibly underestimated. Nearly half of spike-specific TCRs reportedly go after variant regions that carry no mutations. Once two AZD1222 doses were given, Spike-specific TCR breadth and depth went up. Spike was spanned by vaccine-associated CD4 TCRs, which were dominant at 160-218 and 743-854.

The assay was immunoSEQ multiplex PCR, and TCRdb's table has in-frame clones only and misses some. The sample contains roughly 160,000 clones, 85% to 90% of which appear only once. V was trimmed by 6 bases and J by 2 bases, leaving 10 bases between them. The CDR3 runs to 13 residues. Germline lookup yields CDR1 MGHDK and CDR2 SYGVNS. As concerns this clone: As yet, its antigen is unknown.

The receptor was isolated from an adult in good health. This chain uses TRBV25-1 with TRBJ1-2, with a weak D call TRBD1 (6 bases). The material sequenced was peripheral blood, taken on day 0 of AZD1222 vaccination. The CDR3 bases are TGTGCCAGCAGGCGGGACACGAACTATGGCTACACCTTC. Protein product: CASRRDTNYGYTF.